The clone carrying this TCR beta chain was seen repeatedly, ten times or more. Its specificity is unknown. Orbital computed tomography, thyroid ultrasound, serum thyroxine and TRAb, and clinical symptoms together informed the diagnoses. Trimming shortened V by 0 bases and J by 0 bases, and 10 bases separated the two germline ends. The CDR3 is made up of 15 amino acids. Germline V gene lookup returns CDR1 SGDLS and CDR2 YYNGEE. This sample was included in a study of T cells in Graves' hyperthyroidism and ophthalmopathy. Amplification of TCR beta CDR3 regions used RNA as the template. A set of HTBI primers served as the primers for a first-round RT-PCR of the TCR CDR3. TCRdb re-analysed the multiplex PCR reads in MiXCR, keeping a single row per CDR3 protein. The sample yields around 620,000 distinct CDR3 sequences, 40% to 55% seen once. Study-level points and caveats: Patients with ophthalmopathy were separated from those with stable hyperthyroidism by a 13 V-J model.

The sequence was collected from an adult woman with Graves' disease, either hyperthyroidism or ophthalmopathy (not recorded which). The chain joins TRBV9 to TRBJ2-7, with a tentative D call TRBD2 (6 bases). The specimen sequenced was peripheral blood or thyroid tissue (not recorded which). In DNA, the CDR3 is TGTGCCAGCAGCGTAGCGGGGGAGGACTCCTACGAGCAGTACTTC. It codes for CASSVAGEDSYEQYF.